What follows are 2 T cell receptor beta chains derived from one specimen sequenced in a study of T-cell reconstitution after alpha-beta-depleted transplantation in children. Unique molecular identifiers were used to barcode this TCRbeta library. MiXCR, applied by TCRdb to the PCR reads, yields one record per CDR3 protein. In the table there are about 260,000 distinct CDR3 sequences, 8.2% of which are singletons. The sample here was PBMCs, mostly from graft donor cells, taken 180 days after TCRalphabeta/CD19-depleted stem cell transplant. These receptors were collected from a male patient under 18 who had a stem cell transplant for acute lymphoblastic leukemia, so the T cells may come from the graft donor.

This clonotype was seen at least ten times. The V gene is TRBV7-2, the J gene TRBJ2-3; D is unresolved. Germline V gene lookup returns CDR1 SGHTA and CDR2 FQGNSA. The CDR3 covers 14 residues. V dropped 3 bases and J dropped 5 bases, with 12 bases sitting between them. In DNA, the CDR3 is TGTGCCAGCAGCTTCAGTATGGAGAGAGATACGCAGTATTTT. This encodes CASSFSMERDTQYF.

This clonotype came up many times. The chain combines TRBV12-3 or TRBV12-4 with TRBJ2-7; 11 nucleotides line up with TRBD1. The CDR3 runs to 13 residues. The V gene end was trimmed by 6 bases and the J gene end by 4 bases; junction bases not matched to a gene: 2. CDR3 bases: TGTGCCAGCAGCGGGACAGGGGGATACGAGCAGTACTTC. It is translated as CASSGTGGYEQYF.